Shown below are 4 T cell receptor beta chains from a single sample sequenced in a study of CD8+CD57+ T cells in acquired aplastic anemia. Genomic DNA, the template, was used for profiling of the TCR beta VDJ and CDR3. Using its own MiXCR run on the reads, TCRdb lists one record per CDR3 protein. This table has some 170,000 distinct CDR3 sequences, 50% to 65% appearing once. The authors sequenced patients whose flow cytometry had shown CD8+CD57+ cell expansion. The sample taken for sequencing was sorted CD4+, CD8+, or CD8+CD57+ T cells (not recorded which) from PBMCs. The receptor source for this set is a human donor with aplastic anemia.

The rearrangement uses TRBV12-3 or TRBV12-4 and TRBJ1-5, with a tentative D call TRBD1 (5 bases). With 5 bases removed from V and 10 bases from J, the gap between germline ends came to 12 bases. This CDR3 region has 12 residues. The CDR3 coding sequence is TGTGCCAGCAGTCAGGGATTGCGTCCCCAGCATTTT. Amino acids: CASSQGLRPQHF.

J is TRBJ1-6 and V is TRBV7-3; D gene uncertain. The CDR3 length is 16 residues. CDR1 is SGHTA and CDR2 is FQGTGA in the germline V gene. The V gene lost 2 bases and the J gene lost 3 bases, with 11 bases spanning the gap. The CDR3 sequence is CASSLGAESYNSPLHF. CDR3 nucleotides: TGTGCCAGCAGCTTAGGAGCGGAGAGCTATAATTCACCCCTCCACTTT.

This clonotype was detected ten times or more. V gene TRBV2 combines with J gene TRBJ1-5; D ambiguous. CDR1 and CDR2 from the germline V gene are SNHLY and FYNNEI. Between the trimmed V and J ends, which lost 3 bases and 1 base, there was a span of 7 bases. The CDR3 extends over 14 amino acids. In nucleotides, the CDR3 is TGTGCCAGCAGTGACAGGAGAAGCAATCAGCCCCAGCATTTT. Protein sequence: CASSDRRSNQPQHF.

V gene TRBV2 combines with J gene TRBJ2-6, with 12 bases that match TRBD1. The CDR3 has 18 residues. V lost 6 bases and J lost 2; bases outside the gene matches: 8. The germline gives CDR1 SNHLY, CDR2 FYNNEI. CDR3 nucleotide sequence: TGTGCCAGCAGATACGACGGGACAGGGGGCGCTGGGGCCAACGTCCTGACTTTC. This codes for CASRYDGTGGAGANVLTF.